The 30 T cell receptor beta chains reported below all come from one sample, sequenced in a study of blood T cell repertoires in COVID-19. Method: immunoSEQ multiplex PCR; TCRdb's copy keeps in-frame clones and lacks some. The table has tens of thousands of clones, over 80% seen once. The sample was peripheral blood. The origin of the receptors is an elderly woman with acute or convalescent COVID-19.

The chain recombines TRBV11-2 with TRBJ2-1; no clear D. This CDR3 is 12 amino acids long. V gave up 0 bases and J gave up 5 bases, with 2 bases separating them. Germline assignment: CDR1 SGHAT and CDR2 FQNNGV. In DNA form, the CDR3 reads TGTGCCAGCAGCTTAGACAACAATGAGCAGTTCTTC. Its translation is CASSLDNNEQFF.

The chain is built from TRBV19 and TRBJ1-1; D possibly corresponds to TRBD1 (6 bases). CDR1 and CDR2 (germline): LNHDA, SQIVND (reference sequence). CDR3 length equals 13 residues. V was trimmed by 5 bases and J by 3 bases, leaving 10 bases between them. DNA of the CDR3: TGTGCCAGTAGTCTGGACAGTTACACTGAAGCTTTCTTT. Encoded protein: CASSLDSYTEAFF.

The chain uses TRBV7-8 and TRBJ2-7, with 7 bases lining up with TRBD2. This CDR3 spans 16 amino acids. After removal of 5 bases from V and 0 bases from J, the junction contained 10 bases not matched to a gene. Germline V gives CDR1 SGHVS, CDR2 FQNEAQ. The CDR3 spells CASSLRWGGSSYEQYF. CDR3 in DNA: TGTGCCAGCAGCCTAAGGTGGGGCGGGAGCTCCTACGAGCAGTACTTC.

The genes are TRBV7-6 and TRBJ1-6, with TRBD1 matching 9 bases. V dropped 6 bases and J dropped 10; count of bases not matched to a gene: 10. The CDR3 length is 15 residues. CDR1 and CDR2 (germline): SGHVS, FNYEAQ. The CDR3 loop reads CASRQRTGVESPLHF. In nucleotides, the CDR3 is TGTGCCAGCAGGCAAAGGACAGGGGTTGAATCACCCCTCCACTTT. Together with reference TRBV7-6 and TRBJ1-6, the CDR3 gives the full variable domain: GAGVSQSPRYKVTKRGQDVALRCDPISGHVSLYWYRQALGQGPEFLTYFNYEAQQDKSGLPNDRFSAERPEGSISTLTIQRTEQRDSAMYRCASRQRTGVESPLHFGNGTRLTVT.

The chain links TRBV5-4 to TRBJ2-5; D unresolved. V shed 0 bases and J shed 1 base, with 7 bases lying between them. The length of the CDR3 is 14 residues. CDR1 and CDR2 (germline): SGHNT, YYREEE (reference sequence). The chain's CDR3 is CASSLELLQETQYF. The CDR3 DNA is TGTGCCAGCAGCTTGGAACTCCTCCAAGAGACCCAGTACTTC.

The V call is TRBV7-2, the J call TRBJ2-3; D gene ambiguous. Germline V gives CDR1 SGHTA, CDR2 FQGNSA. V lost 5 bases, J lost 4 bases, and 16 bases lay in between. This CDR3 has 15 amino acids. This chain's CDR3 is CASSPLGPTADTQYF. As DNA, the CDR3 is TGTGCCAGCAGCCCCCTAGGCCCCACCGCAGATACGCAGTATTTT. The full variable domain, in which reference TRBV7-2 and TRBJ2-3 provide the parts outside the CDR3, is GAGVSQSPSNKVTEKGKDVELRCDPISGHTALYWYRQSLGQGLEFLIYFQGNSAPDKSGLPSDRFSAERTGGSVSTLTIQRTQQEDSAVYLCASSPLGPTADTQYFGPGTRLTVL.

V gene TRBV9 combines with J gene TRBJ1-2; D is uncertain. Germline assignment: CDR1 SGDLS and CDR2 YYNGEE. Trimming took off 4 bases at V and 7 bases at J, with 14 bases between the two ends. There are 13 residues in the CDR3. This CDR3 reads CASSSPLVGGYTF. The CDR3 DNA sequence: TGTGCCAGCAGCTCCCCACTTGTCGGTGGCTACACCTTC. The variable domain in full, with the rest retrieved from reference TRBV9 and TRBJ1-2, is DSGVTQTPKHLITATGQRVTLRCSPRSGDLSVYWYQQSLDQGLQFLIQYYNGEERAKGNILERFSAQQFPDLHSELNLSSLELGDSALYFCASSSPLVGGYTFGSGTRLTVV.

This clone was detected once. The J gene is TRBJ2-7, the V gene TRBV6-6, with D maybe TRBD2 (6 bases). The length of the CDR3 is 13 residues. Germline CDR1 is MNHNY and CDR2 is SVGAGI (reference sequence). Trimming took off 2 bases at V and 3 bases at J, with 8 bases between the two ends. As DNA, the CDR3 is TGTGCCAGCAGTTACCTCGGGGGCTACGAGCAGTACTTC. Translation: CASSYLGGYEQYF.

The chain carries TRBV6-2 or TRBV6-3 and TRBJ2-5, with TRBD1 as a possible D gene (7 bases). V shed 4 bases and J shed 6 bases, with 15 bases lying between them. This CDR3 is 14 amino acids long. Germline values: CDR1 MNHEY, CDR2 SVGEGT. The CDR3 spells CASSSASGGQTQYF. Written as DNA, the CDR3 is TGTGCCAGCAGTTCGGCGTCAGGGGGGCAGACCCAGTACTTC.

The rearrangement joins TRBV27 to TRBJ2-7; the match to TRBD2 covers 9 bases. The CDR3 covers 16 residues. J was trimmed by 1 base and V by 3 bases; bases with no gene match: 7. Germline CDR1 reads MNHEY; CDR2 reads SMNVEV (reference sequence). CDR3 in amino acids: CASSFSLAGSSYEQYF. For the CDR3, the DNA is TGTGCCAGCAGTTTCAGTCTAGCGGGAAGTTCCTACGAGCAGTACTTC.

The gene calls are TRBV30 and TRBJ1-4; tentative D call: TRBD1 (5 bases). The germline V and J ends were trimmed by 3 bases and 7 bases, with 6 bases remaining between them. This CDR3 comprises 11 residues. Germline V gene lookup returns CDR1 GTSNPN and CDR2 SVGIG (reference sequence). CDR3 nucleotide sequence: TGTGCCTGGAGGGGACTTGAAAAACTGTTTTTT. It is translated as CAWRGLEKLFF.

This clone is a singleton in its sample. This rearrangement joins TRBV6-5 to TRBJ2-7; 7 nucleotides agree with TRBD1. With V trimmed by 6 bases and J by 0 bases, 5 bases remained unmatched. Germline V gene lookup returns CDR1 MNHEY and CDR2 SVGAGI. There are 14 residues in the CDR3. The CDR3 reads CASRSTGPSYEQYF. The CDR3 coding sequence is TGTGCCAGCAGGTCGACAGGGCCCTCCTACGAGCAGTACTTC.

The chain combines TRBV18 with TRBJ1-1; D remains ambiguous. The CDR3 is 12 residues long. Per germline, CDR1 KGHSH and CDR2 LQKENI. With 3 bases removed from V and 1 base from J, the gap between germline ends came to 3 bases. Written as DNA, the CDR3 is TGTGCCAGCTCACCGGCGAACACTGAAGCTTTCTTT. This sequence encodes CASSPANTEAFF. The variable domain in full, with the rest retrieved from reference TRBV18 and TRBJ1-1, is NAGVMQNPRHLVRRRGQEARLRCSPMKGHSHVYWYRQLPEEGLKFMVYLQKENIIDESGMPKERFSAEFPKEGPSILRIQQVVRGDSAAYFCASSPANTEAFFGQGTRLTVV.

The chain employs TRBV19 and TRBJ1-3; D remains ambiguous. Trimming removed 2 bases from V and 4 bases from J, with 12 bases in between. Germline CDR1 reads LNHDA; CDR2 reads SQIVND (reference sequence). The CDR3 is 15 amino acids. In DNA, the CDR3 is TGTGCCAGTAGTATATCAGCGGGGTCGGGAAACACCATATATTTT. Protein product: CASSISAGSGNTIYF.

The V call is TRBV7-2, the J call TRBJ1-2; TRBD1 might be the D (5 bases). Trimming stripped 5 bases from V and 1 base from J, with 14 bases between. CDR1 and CDR2 from the germline V gene are SGHTA and FQGNSA. The length of the CDR3 is 15 residues. The CDR3, as DNA: TGTGCCAGCAGCCCATCCGGACACCTTAACTATGGCTACACCTTC. It specifies CASSPSGHLNYGYTF. The complete variable domain, with remaining parts taken from reference TRBV7-2 and TRBJ1-2, reads GAGVSQSPSNKVTEKGKDVELRCDPISGHTALYWYRQSLGQGLEFLIYFQGNSAPDKSGLPSDRFSAERTGGSVSTLTIQRTQQEDSAVYLCASSPSGHLNYGYTFGSGTRLTVV.

V and J are TRBV7-9 and TRBJ2-6; the match to TRBD2 covers 7 bases. CDR3 length: 17 amino acids. Trimming removed 3 bases from V and 4 bases from J; junction bases left unmatched: 9. From germline, CDR1 is SEHNR and CDR2 FQNEAQ (reference sequence). CDR3 sequence reads: CASSFSRGDSGANVLTF. CDR3 DNA: TGTGCCAGCAGCTTCTCCCGGGGGGACTCGGGGGCCAACGTCCTGACTTTC.

This chain connects TRBV7-8 to TRBJ1-1; tentatively, D is TRBD1 (5 bases). The CDR3 covers 15 residues. Trimming stripped 3 bases from V and 1 base from J, with 12 bases between. Germline loops: CDR1 SGHVS, CDR2 FQNEAQ. CDR3 residues: CASSFPTARNTEAFF. DNA for the CDR3: TGTGCCAGCAGCTTCCCGACAGCAAGGAACACTGAAGCTTTCTTT.

This chain joins TRBV30 and TRBJ1-4; tentatively, D is TRBD1 (6 bases). V shed 3 bases and J shed 8 bases, with 16 bases lying between them. The CDR3 spans 14 residues. Germline CDR1 reads GTSNPN; CDR2 reads SVGIG (reference sequence). The CDR3 reads CAWRERGTAEKLFF. CDR3 in DNA: TGTGCCTGGAGGGAGAGGGGGACGGCCGAAAAACTGTTTTTT.

This clone was seen only a few times. This rearrangement joins TRBV11-3 to TRBJ1-6; D remains ambiguous. Trimming cost V 1 base and J 6 bases, with 4 bases left between them. CDR3 size: 13 residues. Germline loops: CDR1 SGHNT, CDR2 YENEEA. In DNA form, the CDR3 reads TGTGCCAGCAGCTTAGGGCCTAATTCACCCCTCCACTTT. Protein product: CASSLGPNSPLHF.

The chain joins TRBV6-5 to TRBJ1-5; tentative D call: TRBD1 (6 bases). Germline V gene data show CDR1 as MNHEY and CDR2 as SVGAGI. CDR3 length equals 14 residues. The germline V and J ends were trimmed by 5 bases and 4 bases, with 12 bases remaining between them. The CDR3 DNA reads as TGTGCCAGCAGTCCAGGAACAGGGAATCAGCCCCAGCATTTT. It translates to CASSPGTGNQPQHF.

The chain couples TRBV12-3 or TRBV12-4 to TRBJ2-1; D gene uncertain. Trimming cost V 3 bases and J 6 bases, with 3 bases left between them. The CDR3 has 11 amino acids. As DNA, the CDR3 is TGTGCCAGCAGTTTCGGCAATGAGCAGTTCTTC. Residues: CASSFGNEQFF.

This rearrangement joins TRBV5-4 to TRBJ2-7; 9 bases are a match to TRBD2. After removal of 4 bases from V and 2 bases from J, the junction contained 7 bases not matched to a gene. The CDR3 has 15 residues. The germline V gene encodes CDR1 SGHNT and CDR2 YYREEE (reference sequence). CDR3 in amino acids: CASSATSGFAYEQYF. CDR3 DNA: TGTGCCAGCAGCGCGACTAGCGGATTCGCCTACGAGCAGTACTTC.

The V and J genes are TRBV4-2 and TRBJ2-6, with 12 nucleotides matching TRBD1. J was trimmed by 3 bases and V by 4 bases; bases with no gene match: 7. The CDR3 runs to 18 residues. CDR1 is LGHNA, CDR2 YNFKEQ, per germline. CDR3 DNA sequence: TGTGCCAGCAGCCGATCCGGGACAGGGGGCGATGGGGCCAACGTCCTGACTTTC. Its protein is CASSRSGTGGDGANVLTF.

V gene TRBV30 combines with J gene TRBJ1-2; D remains unclear. V was pared by 3 bases and J by 2 bases, with 7 bases between. From germline, CDR1 is GTSNPN and CDR2 SVGIG (reference sequence). The CDR3 sequence is 12 residues long. In DNA form, the CDR3 reads TGTGCCTGGAGCCAGGCCAACTATGGCTACACCTTC. Encoded protein: CAWSQANYGYTF.

J is TRBJ2-7 and V is TRBV24-1, with 7 bases that match TRBD2. Germline values: CDR1 KGHDR, CDR2 SFDVKD. After removal of 5 bases from V and 6 bases from J, the junction contained 9 bases not matched to a gene. This CDR3 comprises 14 residues. The CDR3 here is CATSAHRSGGEQYF. The CDR3 DNA reads TGTGCCACCAGTGCGCACAGGTCGGGGGGCGAGCAGTACTTC.

This clone has just one count. The V and J genes are TRBV3-1 (or the pseudogene TRBV3-2) and TRBJ1-6; D unclear. The CDR3 loop spans 12 amino acids. CDR1 and CDR2 from the germline V gene are LGHDT and YNNKEL (reference sequence). Trimming left V 8 bases short and J 10 bases short, with 12 bases between. CDR3 sequence: CASGSGTSPLHF. The DNA for the CDR3 is TGTGCCAGCGGGAGCGGAACGTCACCCCTCCACTTT.

This chain connects TRBV14 to TRBJ2-5; 7 nucleotides agree with TRBD1. Looked up from germline, CDR1 is SGHDN and CDR2 is FVKESK. The V segment lost 2 bases and the J segment 3 bases; nucleotides outside the gene matches: 3. CDR3 length: 14 residues. CDR3 amino acids: CASSQLDREETQYF. The CDR3 DNA follows: TGTGCCAGCAGCCAACTAGACAGGGAAGAGACCCAGTACTTC.

The chain recombines TRBV19 with TRBJ2-3; D is possibly TRBD1 (6 bases). CDR1 and CDR2 from the germline V gene are LNHDA and SQIVND (reference sequence). The length of the CDR3 is 13 residues. Trimming shortened V by 4 bases and J by 3 bases, and 8 bases separated the two germline ends. The CDR3: CASSKRGTDTQYF. CDR3 sequence (DNA): TGTGCCAGTAGTAAAAGGGGGACAGATACGCAGTATTTT.

The genes are TRBV6-5 and TRBJ1-5; a weak D match, TRBD1 (6 bases). In germline, CDR1 is MNHEY, CDR2 SVGAGI. Trimming pared 7 bases from V and 5 bases from J, leaving 12 bases between. The CDR3 contains 13 residues. CDR3 nucleotides: TGTGCCAGCAAGGGGGGGGGCTATCAGCCCCAGCATTTT. This codes for CASKGGGYQPQHF.

The chain combines TRBV28 with TRBJ1-5, with D possibly being TRBD1 (6 bases). Germline lookup yields CDR1 MDHEN and CDR2 SYDVKM. V lost 5 bases, J lost 4 bases, and 24 bases lay in between. CDR3 length equals 18 residues. CDR3 sequence (DNA): TGTGCCAGCAGTACACTCGAACAGGGCACCCCTTTTAATCAGCCCCAGCATTTT. This encodes CASSTLEQGTPFNQPQHF.